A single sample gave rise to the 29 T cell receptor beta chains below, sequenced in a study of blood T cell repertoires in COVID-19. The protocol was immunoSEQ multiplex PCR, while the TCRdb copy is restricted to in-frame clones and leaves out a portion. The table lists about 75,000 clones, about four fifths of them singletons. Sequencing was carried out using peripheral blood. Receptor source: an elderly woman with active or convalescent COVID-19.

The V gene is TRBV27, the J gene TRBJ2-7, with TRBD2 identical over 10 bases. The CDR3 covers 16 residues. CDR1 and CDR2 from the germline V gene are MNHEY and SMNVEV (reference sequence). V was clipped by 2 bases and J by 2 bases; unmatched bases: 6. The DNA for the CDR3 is TGTGCCAGCAGTTTAAAAGCGGGAGGGTTTACCTACGAGCAGTACTTC. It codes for CASSLKAGGFTYEQYF.

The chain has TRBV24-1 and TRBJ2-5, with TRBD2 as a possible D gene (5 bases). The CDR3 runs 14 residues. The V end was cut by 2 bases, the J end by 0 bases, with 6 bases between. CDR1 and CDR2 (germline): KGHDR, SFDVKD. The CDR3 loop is CATSDWRDQETQYF. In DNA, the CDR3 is TGTGCCACCAGTGATTGGCGGGACCAAGAGACCCAGTACTTC.

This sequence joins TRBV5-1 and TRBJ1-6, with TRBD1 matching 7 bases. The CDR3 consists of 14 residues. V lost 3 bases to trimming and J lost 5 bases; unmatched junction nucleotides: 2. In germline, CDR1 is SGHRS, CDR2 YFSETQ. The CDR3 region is CASSWTGDNSPLHF. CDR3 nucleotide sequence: TGCGCCAGCAGCTGGACAGGAGATAATTCACCCCTCCACTTT. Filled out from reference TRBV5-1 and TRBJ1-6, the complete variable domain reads KAGVTQTPRYLIKTRGQQVTLSCSPISGHRSVSWYQQTPGQGLQFLFEYFSETQRNKGNFPGRFSGRQFSNSRSEMNVSTLELGDSALYLCASSWTGDNSPLHFGNGTRLTVT.

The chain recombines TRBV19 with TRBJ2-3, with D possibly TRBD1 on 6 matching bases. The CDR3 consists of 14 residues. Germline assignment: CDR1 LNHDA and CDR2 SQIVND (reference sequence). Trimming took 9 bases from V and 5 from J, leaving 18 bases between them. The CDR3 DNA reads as TGTGCCAGCACAGTGGCAGGGGTGAAAGATACGCAGTATTTT. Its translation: CASTVAGVKDTQYF.

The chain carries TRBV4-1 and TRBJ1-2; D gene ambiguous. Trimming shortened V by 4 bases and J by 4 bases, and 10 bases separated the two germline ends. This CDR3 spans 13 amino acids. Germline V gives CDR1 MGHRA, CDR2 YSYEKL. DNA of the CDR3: TGCGCCAGCAGCCCTCGAACTACCTATGGCTACACCTTC. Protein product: CASSPRTTYGYTF.

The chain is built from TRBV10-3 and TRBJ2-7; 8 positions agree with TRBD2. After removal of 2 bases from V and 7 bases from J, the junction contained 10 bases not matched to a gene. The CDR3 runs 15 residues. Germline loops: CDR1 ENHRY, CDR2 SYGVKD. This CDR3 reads CAISEPRAGVGEQYF. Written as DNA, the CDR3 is TGTGCCATCAGTGAGCCTCGAGCGGGAGTGGGGGAGCAGTACTTC.

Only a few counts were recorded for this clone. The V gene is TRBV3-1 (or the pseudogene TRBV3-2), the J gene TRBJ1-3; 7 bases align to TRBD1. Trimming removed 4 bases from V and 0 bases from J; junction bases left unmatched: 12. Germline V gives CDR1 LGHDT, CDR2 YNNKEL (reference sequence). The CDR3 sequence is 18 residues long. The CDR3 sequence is CASSRMGGQPRSGNTIYF. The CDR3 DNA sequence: TGTGCCAGCAGCCGCATGGGGGGACAGCCCCGCTCTGGAAACACCATATATTTT.

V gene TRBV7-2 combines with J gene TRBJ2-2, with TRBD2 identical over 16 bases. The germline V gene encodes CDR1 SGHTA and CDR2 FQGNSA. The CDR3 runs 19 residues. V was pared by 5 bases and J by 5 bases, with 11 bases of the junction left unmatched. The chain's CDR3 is CASSGNSGTSGGVTGELFF. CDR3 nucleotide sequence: TGTGCCAGCAGCGGGAACTCCGGGACTAGCGGGGGGGTAACCGGGGAGCTGTTTTTT.

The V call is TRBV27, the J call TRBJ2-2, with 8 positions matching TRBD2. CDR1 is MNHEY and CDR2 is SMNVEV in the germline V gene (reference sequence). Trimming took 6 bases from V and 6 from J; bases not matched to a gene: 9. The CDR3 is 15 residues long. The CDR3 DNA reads TGTGCCAGCAGGACGGGAGGGCTCCCCTCCGGGGAGCTGTTTTTT. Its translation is CASRTGGLPSGELFF.

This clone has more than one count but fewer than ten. The CDR3 DNA follows: TGTGCCAGCAGGGGAGACTACACAGATACGCAGTATTTT. It specifies CASRGDYTDTQYF. V and J are TRBV2 and TRBJ2-3, with D maybe TRBD2 (5 bases). Germline V gene lookup returns CDR1 SNHLY and CDR2 FYNNEI. V dropped 6 bases and J dropped 2 bases, with 9 bases sitting between them. This CDR3 comprises 13 residues.

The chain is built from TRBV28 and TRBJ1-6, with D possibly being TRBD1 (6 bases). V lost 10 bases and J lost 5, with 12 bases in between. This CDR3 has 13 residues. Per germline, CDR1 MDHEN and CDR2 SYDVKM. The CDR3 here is CATQGPNNSPLHF. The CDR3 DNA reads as TGTGCCACCCAGGGGCCTAATAATTCACCCCTCCACTTT.

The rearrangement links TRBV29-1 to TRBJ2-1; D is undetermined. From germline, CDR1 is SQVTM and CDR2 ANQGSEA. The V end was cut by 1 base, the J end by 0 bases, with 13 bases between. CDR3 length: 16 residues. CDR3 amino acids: CSVEVMSLHSYNEQFF. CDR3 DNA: TGCAGCGTTGAAGTAATGTCACTCCACTCCTACAATGAGCAGTTCTTC.

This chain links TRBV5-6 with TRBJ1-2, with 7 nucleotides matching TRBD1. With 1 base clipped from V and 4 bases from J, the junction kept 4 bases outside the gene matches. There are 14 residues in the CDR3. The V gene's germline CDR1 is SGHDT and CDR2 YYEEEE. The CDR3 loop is CASSLRDSFYGYTF. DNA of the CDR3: TGTGCCAGCAGCTTGCGGGACAGTTTCTATGGCTACACCTTC.

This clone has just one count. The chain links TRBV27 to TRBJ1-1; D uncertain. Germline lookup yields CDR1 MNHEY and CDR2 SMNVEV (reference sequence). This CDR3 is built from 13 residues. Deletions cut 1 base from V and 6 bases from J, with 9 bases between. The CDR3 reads CASSLFRQSEAFF. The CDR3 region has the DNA TGTGCCAGCAGTTTATTCCGACAATCTGAAGCTTTCTTT.

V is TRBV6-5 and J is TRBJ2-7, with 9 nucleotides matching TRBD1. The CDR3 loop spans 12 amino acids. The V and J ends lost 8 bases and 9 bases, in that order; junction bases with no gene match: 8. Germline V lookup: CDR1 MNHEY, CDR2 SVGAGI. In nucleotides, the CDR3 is TGTGCCAGCGATAACAGGGGGCCCGCGCAGTACTTC. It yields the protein CASDNRGPAQYF.

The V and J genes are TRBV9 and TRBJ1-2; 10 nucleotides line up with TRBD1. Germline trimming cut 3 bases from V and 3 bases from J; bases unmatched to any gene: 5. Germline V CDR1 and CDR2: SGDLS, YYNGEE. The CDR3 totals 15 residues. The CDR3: CASSATGQGDYGYTF. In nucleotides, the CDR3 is TGTGCCAGCAGCGCCACAGGACAGGGGGACTATGGCTACACCTTC. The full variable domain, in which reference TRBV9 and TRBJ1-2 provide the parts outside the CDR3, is DSGVTQTPKHLITATGQRVTLRCSPRSGDLSVYWYQQSLDQGLQFLIQYYNGEERAKGNILERFSAQQFPDLHSELNLSSLELGDSALYFCASSATGQGDYGYTFGSGTRLTVV.

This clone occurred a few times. The CDR3 DNA sequence: TGTGCCAGCAGCGTGGGTGGAGCAGCAGCCGAGCAGTACTTC. This codes for CASSVGGAAAEQYF. V is TRBV9 and J is TRBJ2-7, with D unresolved. Germline values: CDR1 SGDLS, CDR2 YYNGEE. The CDR3 has 14 residues. The germline V and J ends were trimmed by 2 bases and 6 bases, with 15 bases remaining between them.

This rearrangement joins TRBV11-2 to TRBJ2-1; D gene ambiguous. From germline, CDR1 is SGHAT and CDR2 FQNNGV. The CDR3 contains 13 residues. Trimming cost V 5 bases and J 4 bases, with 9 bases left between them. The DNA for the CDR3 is TGTGCCAGCAGCCCCATACTGTACAATGAGCAGTTCTTC. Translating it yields CASSPILYNEQFF.

The CDR3 DNA follows: TGTGCCAGCAGCGTAGTCCTAGCGGGAGCCTCAGATACGCAGTATTTT. The encoded protein is CASSVVLAGASDTQYF. The chain employs TRBV9 and TRBJ2-3, with 10 bases lining up with TRBD2. J gave up 4 bases and V 0 bases, and 5 bases lay outside the gene matches. The CDR3 is 16 amino acids. Germline loops: CDR1 SGDLS, CDR2 YYNGEE. Full variable domain (outside the CDR3, taken from reference TRBV9 and TRBJ2-3): DSGVTQTPKHLITATGQRVTLRCSPRSGDLSVYWYQQSLDQGLQFLIQYYNGEERAKGNILERFSAQQFPDLHSELNLSSLELGDSALYFCASSVVLAGASDTQYFGPGTRLTVL.

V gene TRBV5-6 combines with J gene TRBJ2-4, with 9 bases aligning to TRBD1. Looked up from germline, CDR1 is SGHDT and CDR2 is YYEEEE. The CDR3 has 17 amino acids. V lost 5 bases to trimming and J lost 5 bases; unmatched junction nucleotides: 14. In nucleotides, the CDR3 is TGTGCCAGCAGGCTGAGGGCTGTCCGGGACAGGGAAAACATTCAGTACTTC. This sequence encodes CASRLRAVRDRENIQYF.

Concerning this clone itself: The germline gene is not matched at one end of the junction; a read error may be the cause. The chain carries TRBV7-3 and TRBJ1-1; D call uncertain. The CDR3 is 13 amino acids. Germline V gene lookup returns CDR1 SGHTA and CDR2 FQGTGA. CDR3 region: CASSLTGNTEAFF. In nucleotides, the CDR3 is TGTGCCAGCAGTTTAACCGGGAACACTGAAGCTTTCTTT.

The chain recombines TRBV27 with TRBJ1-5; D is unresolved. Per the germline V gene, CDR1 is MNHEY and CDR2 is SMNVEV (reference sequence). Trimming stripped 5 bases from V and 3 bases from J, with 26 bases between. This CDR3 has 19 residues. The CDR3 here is CASSTREGANPISNQPQHF. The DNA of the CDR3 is TGTGCCAGCAGTACCCGGGAGGGAGCGAATCCAATTTCCAATCAGCCCCAGCATTTT.

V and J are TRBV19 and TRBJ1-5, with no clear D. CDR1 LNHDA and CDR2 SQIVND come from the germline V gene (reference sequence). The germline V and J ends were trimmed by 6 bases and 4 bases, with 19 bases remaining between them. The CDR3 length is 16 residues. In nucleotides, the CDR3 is TGTGCCAGTAGATTTCCTGACTCCCGTGGTAATCAGCCCCAGCATTTT. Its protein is CASRFPDSRGNQPQHF.

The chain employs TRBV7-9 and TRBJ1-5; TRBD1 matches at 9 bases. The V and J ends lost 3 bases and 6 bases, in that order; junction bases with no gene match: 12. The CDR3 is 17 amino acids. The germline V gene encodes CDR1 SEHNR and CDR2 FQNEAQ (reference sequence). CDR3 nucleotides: TGTGCCAGCAGCTTGAGTTCCGGGACAGGGCGTTCTCAGCCCCAGCATTTT. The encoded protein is CASSLSSGTGRSQPQHF.

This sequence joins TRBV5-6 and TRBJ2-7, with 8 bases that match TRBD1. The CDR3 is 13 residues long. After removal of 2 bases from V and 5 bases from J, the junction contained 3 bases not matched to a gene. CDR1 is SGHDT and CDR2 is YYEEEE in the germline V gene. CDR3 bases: TGTGCCAGCAGCTTACAGGGGGTTAACGAGCAGTACTTC. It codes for CASSLQGVNEQYF.

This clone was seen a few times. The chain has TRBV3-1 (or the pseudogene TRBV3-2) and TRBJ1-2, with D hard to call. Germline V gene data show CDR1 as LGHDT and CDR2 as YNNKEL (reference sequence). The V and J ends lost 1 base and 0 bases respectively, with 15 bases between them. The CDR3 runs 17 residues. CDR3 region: CASSQGISSKANYGYTF. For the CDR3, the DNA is TGTGCCAGCAGCCAAGGAATTAGCTCGAAAGCTAACTATGGCTACACCTTC.

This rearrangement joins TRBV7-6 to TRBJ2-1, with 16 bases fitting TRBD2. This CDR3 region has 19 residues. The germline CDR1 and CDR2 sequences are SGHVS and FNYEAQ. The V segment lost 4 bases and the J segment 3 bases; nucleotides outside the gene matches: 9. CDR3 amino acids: CASSWPGLAGGKHYNEQFF. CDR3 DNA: TGTGCCAGCAGCTGGCCGGGACTAGCGGGAGGGAAGCACTACAATGAGCAGTTCTTC.

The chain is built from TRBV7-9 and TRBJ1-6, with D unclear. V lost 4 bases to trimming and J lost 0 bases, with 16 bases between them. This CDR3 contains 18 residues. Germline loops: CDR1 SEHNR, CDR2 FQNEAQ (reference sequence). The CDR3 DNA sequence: TGTGCCAGCAGCTCCCCTCATATGCCGAGCTCCTATAATTCACCCCTCCACTTT. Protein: CASSSPHMPSSYNSPLHF.

The CDR3 sequence: CASSFDPTEGSGKYF. The CDR3 bases are TGTGCCAGCAGCTTTGACCCGACAGAAGGAAGTGGGAAGTACTTC. The chain joins TRBV7-2 to TRBJ2-7; tentative D call: TRBD1 (5 bases). Germline assignment: CDR1 SGHTA and CDR2 FQGNSA. Trimming shortened V by 3 bases and J by 11 bases, and 23 bases separated the two germline ends. This CDR3 has 15 residues.